The text below deals with one TCR beta chain. Its target is not known. CDR1 is KGHSH and CDR2 is LQKENI in the germline V gene. V was cut by 0 bases and J by 7 bases, with 1 base left in between. The CDR3 contains 12 residues. This entry is derived from a study of T cells and Merkel cell carcinoma outcomes. Points from the study as a whole: Repertoire plus T-cell density reportedly predicted Merkel cell carcinoma outcomes.

The method was immunoSEQ multiplex PCR; TCRdb's version includes in-frame clones alone and lacks a portion of them. The data show about 1,900 clones, with about 93% seen just once and 1.2% to 1.5% held by the top ten. This TCR was sampled from a human donor with Merkel cell carcinoma. The V gene is TRBV18, the J gene TRBJ1-6; no reliable D call. The specimen sequenced was tumor tissue from Merkel cell carcinoma. CDR3 bases: TGTGCCAGCTCACCACCGAATTCACCCCTCCACTTT. Its translation is CASSPPNSPLHF. Full variable domain (remainder filled in from reference TRBV18 and TRBJ1-6): NAGVMQNPRHLVRRRGQEARLRCSPMKGHSHVYWYRQLPEEGLKFMVYLQKENIIDESGMPKERFSAEFPKEGPSILRIQQVVRGDSAAYFCASSPPNSPLHFGNGTRLTVT.